This T cell receptor (beta chain) was identified during a study of T cell responses to AZD1222 COVID-19 vaccine. Some clones are missing from TCRdb's copy, which holds only in-frame ones; the method was immunoSEQ multiplex PCR. In the table there are 90,000 to 110,000 clones, 89% of which are singletons. This sequence was found in an adult who received the AZD1222 COVID-19 vaccine. The sequenced sample was peripheral blood, obtained 28 days after the second AZD1222 dose.

The CDR3: CASSEGWDNYGYTF. The CDR3, as DNA: TGTGCCAGCAGTGAAGGGTGGGACAACTATGGCTACACCTTC. V and J are TRBV6-1 and TRBJ1-2; TRBD1 is a possible D gene (5 bases). V was trimmed by 1 base and J by 2 bases, leaving 8 bases between them. The CDR3 length is 14 residues. Per germline, CDR1 MNHNS and CDR2 SASEGT.